This entry concerns a single T cell receptor (beta chain). Its antigen is as yet unknown. The entry originates in a study of cytomegalovirus exposure and HLA in healthy donors. General study results and limits: For most TCR beta V segments, an earlier analysis put the productive rate at about 87% or about 30% of the time. A list of roughly 160 TCR beta chains associated with cytomegalovirus was given. Under in vitro conditions, three CMV-associated chains were confirmed as specific for CMV antigens.

This CDR3 is built from 18 residues. Germline lookup yields CDR1 PRHDT and CDR2 FYEKMQ (reference sequence). The V gene end was trimmed by 5 bases and the J gene end by 5 bases; junction bases not matched to a gene: 18. Each donor was healthy, and each was a bone marrow donor. It was with 60 Vbeta and 13 Jbeta primers that the PCR ran. Libraries were prepared by immunoSEQ multiplex PCR; TCRdb keeps only in-frame clonotypes and omits some of them. The table records around 21,000 clones, about 80% of them present only once. V and J are TRBV13 and TRBJ2-5, with TRBD2 matching over 9 bases. The TCR was taken from a man aged 55 to 69 in good health and CMV-seronegative. The specimen was PBMCs. The CDR3 bases are TGTGCCAGCAGCCCAAGAAGTCGCGCGGCGGGGGGGCGGGAGACCCAGTACTTC. Residues: CASSPRSRAAGGRETQYF.